This entry lists 32 T cell receptor beta chains sequenced from one sample in a study of blood T cell repertoires in COVID-19. Only in-frame clones appear in the TCRdb table, and some are missing; sequencing was by immunoSEQ multiplex PCR. In the table there are approximately 300,000 clones, under 95% of which are singletons. Sequencing was carried out using PBMCs or T cells enriched from blood (not recorded which). The receptors shown here come from a woman between 25 and 40 years old who had recovered from COVID-19.

This chain links TRBV25-1 with TRBJ1-1; 9 bases fit TRBD1. The CDR3 is made up of 17 amino acids. Germline loops: CDR1 MGHDK, CDR2 SYGVNS. Germline trimming cut 1 base from V and 0 bases from J; bases unmatched to any gene: 6. Written as DNA, the CDR3 is TGTGCCAGCAGTGAATCGGGACAGGGCCTCATGAACACTGAAGCTTTCTTT. Protein product: CASSESGQGLMNTEAFF.

The V call is TRBV28, the J call TRBJ2-3; D unresolved. This CDR3 is built from 15 residues. V lost 3 bases and J 5 bases, leaving 15 bases between the germline ends. The germline CDR1 and CDR2 sequences are MDHEN and SYDVKM. CDR3 DNA: TGTGCCAGCAGTTTTGAGCTGCCCGGTAAAGATACGCAGTATTTT. Its protein product is CASSFELPGKDTQYF.

This chain links TRBV4-3 with TRBJ2-3; 7 bases line up with TRBD2. V dropped 0 bases and J dropped 5; count of bases not matched to a gene: 5. This CDR3 has 15 amino acids. The germline V gene encodes CDR1 LGHNA and CDR2 YSLEER. CDR3 region: CASSQDSGEGDTQYF. The CDR3 region has the DNA TGCGCCAGCAGCCAAGATTCGGGGGAGGGAGATACGCAGTATTTT.

This clone was picked up one time. V and J are TRBV20-1 and TRBJ2-7; possible D gene TRBD1, 6 bases. CDR1 is DFQATT, CDR2 SNEGSKA, per germline (reference sequence). Trimming shortened V by 3 bases and J by 9 bases, and 18 bases separated the two germline ends. This CDR3 has 13 residues. CDR3 in DNA: TGCAGTGCTAGTTGGTTGTCGACAGGTAGGCAGTACTTC. It codes for CSASWLSTGRQYF.

The chain uses TRBV10-3 and TRBJ2-5; 7 bases fit TRBD1. The CDR3 totals 15 residues. J was trimmed by 2 bases and V by 2 bases; bases with no gene match: 5. CDR1 is ENHRY, CDR2 SYGVKD, per germline. The CDR3 DNA follows: TGTGCCATCAGTGAGATAACAGGGGATCAAGAGACCCAGTACTTC. Its translation is CAISEITGDQETQYF.

The rearrangement joins TRBV18 to TRBJ2-3; D perhaps matches TRBD2 (6 bases). The CDR3 totals 16 residues. The V end was cut by 3 bases, the J end by 4 bases, with 17 bases between. Germline V lookup: CDR1 KGHSH, CDR2 LQKENI. CDR3 bases: TGTGCCAGCTCACCTTTAGGGGACCCGGGAGCAGATACGCAGTATTTT. This translates into CASSPLGDPGADTQYF.

The chain uses TRBV19 and TRBJ1-2; a weak D match, TRBD1 (5 bases). V lost 4 bases and J 1 base, leaving 10 bases between the germline ends. The CDR3 has 14 amino acids. Germline-derived CDR1 and CDR2 are LNHDA and SQIVND (reference sequence). The CDR3 DNA reads as TGTGCCAGTAGTACCCGACAGCGTAACTATGGCTACACCTTC. As protein: CASSTRQRNYGYTF.

This chain connects TRBV3-1 (or the pseudogene TRBV3-2) to TRBJ1-4; D remains unclear. This CDR3 comprises 15 residues. V was pared by 2 bases and J by 7 bases, with 14 bases between. Germline CDR1 reads LGHDT; CDR2 reads YNNKEL (reference sequence). The CDR3 DNA reads as TGTGCCAGCAGCCAATTCCTTGTCTCGGGTGAAAAACTGTTTTTT. Translated: CASSQFLVSGEKLFF.

V is TRBV27 and J is TRBJ2-1; 9 nucleotides line up with TRBD2. The length of the CDR3 is 15 residues. Germline loops: CDR1 MNHEY, CDR2 SMNVEV (reference sequence). Trimming removed 6 bases from V and 7 bases from J; junction bases left unmatched: 10. The DNA for the CDR3 is TGTGCCAGCAGCTTAGCGGGAGTGGCTGGTAATGAGCAGTTCTTC. Residues: CASSLAGVAGNEQFF.

The gene calls are TRBV6-1 and TRBJ2-1; no clear D gene. Looked up from germline, CDR1 is MNHNS and CDR2 is SASEGT. This CDR3 region has 12 residues. V gave up 2 bases and J gave up 8 bases, with 7 bases separating them. CDR3 coding DNA: TGTGCCAGCAGTGAACTCGTGTATGAGCAGTTCTTC. This encodes CASSELVYEQFF.

This chain joins TRBV3-1 (or the pseudogene TRBV3-2) and TRBJ1-1, with a tentative D call TRBD1 (6 bases). The germline V gene has CDR1 LGHDT and CDR2 YNNKEL (reference sequence). The CDR3 sequence is 14 residues long. With 5 bases removed from V and 1 base from J, the gap between germline ends came to 11 bases. The CDR3 coding sequence is TGTGCCAGCAGCTATACAGGGCAGAACACTGAAGCTTTCTTT. Its translation is CASSYTGQNTEAFF.

This clone has only one observation. The J gene is TRBJ2-1, the V gene TRBV19; D ambiguous. V was clipped by 6 bases and J by 3 bases, with 9 bases between them. From germline, CDR1 is LNHDA and CDR2 SQIVND (reference sequence). CDR3 length equals 13 residues. The CDR3 is CASRWADYNEQFF. The CDR3 region has the DNA TGTGCCAGTAGGTGGGCAGACTACAATGAGCAGTTCTTC. The variable domain in full, with the rest retrieved from reference TRBV19 and TRBJ2-1, is DGGITQSPKYLFRKEGQNVTLSCEQNLNHDAMYWYRQDPGQGLRLIYYSQIVNDFQKGDIAEGYSVSREKKESFPLTVTSAQKNPTAFYLCASRWADYNEQFFGPGTRLTVL.

The rearrangement links TRBV4-3 to TRBJ2-3, with 10 bases lining up with TRBD1. The CDR3 is 16 residues long. J lost 4 bases, V lost 5 bases, and 9 bases had no gene match. CDR1 and CDR2 (germline): LGHNA, YSLEER. The DNA of the CDR3 is TGCGCCAGCAGCGTTGGACAGGGGGTCGTCGCAGATACGCAGTATTTT. Its protein product is CASSVGQGVVADTQYF.

The chain recombines TRBV5-6 with TRBJ2-1; TRBD1 agrees at 7 bases. Germline loops: CDR1 SGHDT, CDR2 YYEEEE. J gave up 4 bases and V 5 bases, and 6 bases lay outside the gene matches. This CDR3 has 14 residues. In DNA, the CDR3 is TGTGCCAGCAGTTACGGGACAGAGTACAATGAGCAGTTCTTC. Translating gives CASSYGTEYNEQFF. The full variable domain, rest sourced from reference TRBV5-6 and TRBJ2-1, is DAGVTQSPTHLIKTRGQQVTLRCSPKSGHDTVSWYQQALGQGPQFIFQYYEEEERQRGNFPDRFSGHQFPNYSSELNVNALLLGDSALYLCASSYGTEYNEQFFGPGTRLTVL.

This chain connects TRBV3-1 (or the pseudogene TRBV3-2) to TRBJ2-1; 9 bases align to TRBD2. J was trimmed by 6 bases and V by 0 bases; bases with no gene match: 6. The germline V gene encodes CDR1 LGHDT and CDR2 YNNKEL (reference sequence). The CDR3 is made up of 16 amino acids. CDR3 protein: CASSQDLLAGANEQFF. The CDR3 nucleotides read TGTGCCAGCAGCCAAGATTTATTAGCGGGAGCCAATGAGCAGTTCTTC.

This clone came up many times. V and J are TRBV6-5 and TRBJ1-1; 8 nucleotides match TRBD1. Germline lookup yields CDR1 MNHEY and CDR2 SVGAGI. V dropped 2 bases and J dropped 2; count of bases not matched to a gene: 7. The CDR3 runs 16 residues. CDR3 nucleotide sequence: TGTGCCAGCAGTTACGGGCAGGGGGCAATCAACACTGAAGCTTTCTTT. This codes for CASSYGQGAINTEAFF.

The J gene is TRBJ2-3, the V gene TRBV27, with TRBD1 as a possible D gene (6 bases). This CDR3 is built from 15 residues. CDR1 is MNHEY and CDR2 is SMNVEV in the germline V gene (reference sequence). V lost 7 bases, J lost 3 bases, and 17 bases lay in between. The CDR3 sequence: CASTPAGQWTDTQYF. In DNA, the CDR3 is TGTGCCAGCACCCCCGCCGGACAGTGGACAGATACGCAGTATTTT.

In DNA form, the CDR3 reads TGTGCCAGCAGAACTAGCGGGGGGGCCTTCGGGGAGCTGTTTTTT. Residues: CASRTSGGAFGELFF. V is TRBV2 and J is TRBJ2-2; 13 bases are a match to TRBD2. CDR1 is SNHLY and CDR2 is FYNNEI in the germline V gene. The J segment lost 7 bases and the V segment lost 6 bases, leaving 5 bases of the junction unmatched. The CDR3 extends over 15 amino acids.

The chain joins TRBV27 to TRBJ2-7; 8 nucleotides align to TRBD1. V lost 3 bases, J lost 3 bases, and 7 bases stayed unmatched. The CDR3 runs 15 residues. In germline, CDR1 is MNHEY, CDR2 SMNVEV (reference sequence). CDR3 in DNA: TGTGCCAGCAGTTTGTTCGGGACAGGAGACTACGAGCAGTACTTC. It yields the protein CASSLFGTGDYEQYF.

This clone was detected only once. The rearrangement links TRBV5-1 to TRBJ2-2; D is possibly TRBD1 (6 bases). The V and J ends lost 5 bases and 7 bases respectively, with 18 bases between them. The germline V gene has CDR1 SGHRS and CDR2 YFSETQ. CDR3 length: 15 residues. The DNA for the CDR3 is TGCGCCAGCAGGAGGGGAACAGGGCTTAACGGGGAGCTGTTTTTT. Translation: CASRRGTGLNGELFF.

The gene calls are TRBV28 and TRBJ2-3, with TRBD2 matching 7 bases. J lost 4 bases, V lost 6 bases, and 10 bases had no gene match. This CDR3 contains 15 residues. Looked up from germline, CDR1 is MDHEN and CDR2 is SYDVKM. The CDR3: CASSLSGAKSDTQYF. CDR3 coding DNA: TGTGCCAGCAGCCTAAGCGGGGCAAAGTCAGATACGCAGTATTTT.

The CDR3 reads CASTMGGYETQYF. The CDR3 nucleotides read TGTGCCAGCACCATGGGAGGTTACGAGACCCAGTACTTC. The genes are TRBV5-5 and TRBJ2-5; the D gene is possibly TRBD2 (6 bases). V lost 6 bases to trimming and J lost 5 bases, with 14 bases between them. The CDR3 is 13 amino acids. In germline, CDR1 is SGHKS, CDR2 YYEKEE (reference sequence).

This clone was seen only a few times. The chain carries TRBV3-1 (or the pseudogene TRBV3-2) and TRBJ1-1; 7 nucleotides align to TRBD1. Losses at the gene ends were 3 bases for V and 1 base for J; bases not matched to a gene: 5. Germline assignment: CDR1 LGHDT and CDR2 YNNKEL (reference sequence). The CDR3 totals 15 residues. As DNA, the CDR3 is TGTGCCAGCAGCCAGTGGGACAGCCAGAACACTGAAGCTTTCTTT. This codes for CASSQWDSQNTEAFF.

The genes are TRBV10-3 and TRBJ2-1, with D unresolved. This CDR3 is built from 11 residues. Germline CDR1 reads ENHRY; CDR2 reads SYGVKD. Trimming pared 3 bases from V and 10 bases from J, leaving 7 bases between. CDR3 sequence (DNA): TGTGCCATCAGTGATATCAGGGAGCAGTTCTTC. Translated: CAISDIREQFF.

The chain employs TRBV13 and TRBJ2-1; 11 bases fit TRBD2. The V and J ends lost 5 bases and 8 bases, in that order; junction bases with no gene match: 8. The length of the CDR3 is 15 residues. Germline loops: CDR1 PRHDT, CDR2 FYEKMQ (reference sequence). The chain's CDR3 is CASSLLAGVADEQFF. The CDR3 DNA is TGTGCCAGCAGCCTACTAGCGGGAGTAGCCGATGAGCAGTTCTTC. Using reference TRBV13 and TRBJ2-1 for the parts outside the CDR3, the full variable domain is AAGVIQSPRHLIKEKRETATLKCYPIPRHDTVYWYQQGPGQDPQFLISFYEKMQSDKGSIPDRFSAQQFSDYHSELNMSSLELGDSALYFCASSLLAGVADEQFFGPGTRLTVL.

The chain joins TRBV6-2 or TRBV6-3 to TRBJ1-5; tentatively, D is TRBD1 (6 bases). The germline V gene has CDR1 MNHEY and CDR2 SVGEGT. The CDR3 is 14 residues long. V was trimmed by 5 bases and J by 1 base, leaving 9 bases between them. CDR3 residues: CASSAGASNQPQHF. The CDR3, as DNA: TGTGCCAGCAGTGCAGGGGCAAGCAATCAGCCCCAGCATTTT.

The chain couples TRBV4-2 to TRBJ1-6; a possible D gene is TRBD1 (5 bases). Per germline, CDR1 LGHNA and CDR2 YNFKEQ. The V and J ends lost 0 bases and 9 bases respectively, with 15 bases between them. CDR3 length: 16 residues. For the CDR3, the DNA is TGTGCCAGCAGCCAAGATAACCGGGGGACTGGTTCACCCCTCCACTTT. This encodes CASSQDNRGTGSPLHF.

The chain carries TRBV7-2 and TRBJ2-3; TRBD2 matches at 14 bases. Germline CDR1 and CDR2: SGHTA and FQGNSA. V shed 2 bases and J 8 bases; nucleotides not matched to a gene: 6. There are 16 residues in the CDR3. The CDR3 bases are TGTGCCAGCAGCTTACGACTAGCGGGGGGGCGGGGTACGCAGTATTTT. As protein: CASSLRLAGGRGTQYF.

The V and J genes are TRBV20-1 and TRBJ2-1; no firm D call. There are 11 residues in the CDR3. Trimming took off 3 bases at V and 7 bases at J, with 7 bases between the two ends. From germline, CDR1 is DFQATT and CDR2 SNEGSKA (reference sequence). The CDR3 nucleotides read TGCAGTGCTAGGTCCGAGAATGAGCAGTTCTTC. It translates to CSARSENEQFF.

CDR3 coding DNA: TGCGCCAGCAGCGGGAGGACAGGGGGAACTGAAGCTTTCTTT. Translated: CASSGRTGGTEAFF. The chain joins TRBV5-1 to TRBJ1-1, with 10 bases lining up with TRBD1. CDR1 is SGHRS, CDR2 YFSETQ, per germline. This CDR3 contains 14 residues. V lost 4 bases, J lost 5 bases, and 5 bases stayed unmatched. Full variable domain (rest looked up from reference TRBV5-1 and TRBJ1-1): KAGVTQTPRYLIKTRGQQVTLSCSPISGHRSVSWYQQTPGQGLQFLFEYFSETQRNKGNFPGRFSGRQFSNSRSEMNVSTLELGDSALYLCASSGRTGGTEAFFGQGTRLTVV.

V is TRBV5-4 and J is TRBJ2-3, with TRBD2 matching over 11 bases. This CDR3 contains 15 residues. From germline, CDR1 is SGHNT and CDR2 YYREEE (reference sequence). The trim removed 0 bases at V and 4 bases at J, leaving 1 base unmatched. The CDR3 reads CASSLDSGGADTQYF. As DNA, the CDR3 is TGTGCCAGCAGCTTGGATAGCGGGGGGGCAGATACGCAGTATTTT. Looking up the rest from reference TRBV5-4 and TRBJ2-3 gives the full variable domain: ETGVTQSPTHLIKTRGQQVTLRCSSQSGHNTVSWYQQALGQGPQFIFQYYREEENGRGNFPPRFSGLQFPNYSSELNVNALELDDSALYLCASSLDSGGADTQYFGPGTRLTVL.

The V gene is TRBV4-1, the J gene TRBJ1-5; 7 bases line up with TRBD1. The CDR3 is made up of 16 amino acids. The V and J ends lost 0 bases and 5 bases, in that order; junction bases with no gene match: 7. Germline CDR1 MGHRA, CDR2 YSYEKL. In DNA form, the CDR3 reads TGCGCCAGCAGCCAAGACTCCCCCAGGGGGGATCAGCCCCAGCATTTT. Amino acid sequence: CASSQDSPRGDQPQHF.